This TCR beta chain originates from a study of OX40 agonist ivuxolimab in advanced cancers. Whole-study findings and limits: Both CD4+ and CD8+ T cell populations in blood had undergone clonal expansion by week 6 at 0.1 to 3.0 mg/kg.

Only in-frame clones appear in the TCRdb table, and some are missing; sequencing was by immunoSEQ multiplex PCR. The profile covers about 23,000 clones, with about 77% appearing a single time and about 2% taken by the ten largest. The CDR3 totals 14 residues. V was cut by 4 bases and J by 6 bases, with 16 bases left in between. Germline loops: CDR1 SGHRS, CDR2 YFSETQ. As to this clone: Its cognate antigen is unknown.

Sequencing was performed on CD4+ or CD8+ T cells sorted from blood, taken in a trial of the OX40 agonist ivuxolimab. The chain uses TRBV5-1 and TRBJ1-1, with D perhaps TRBD1 (6 bases). This TCR was recovered from an adult with an advanced solid tumor such as melanoma, head and neck, liver or kidney cancer. This chain's CDR3 is CASSTGTGAPEAFF. CDR3 DNA sequence: TGCGCCAGCAGCACCGGGACGGGGGCACCTGAAGCTTTCTTT.